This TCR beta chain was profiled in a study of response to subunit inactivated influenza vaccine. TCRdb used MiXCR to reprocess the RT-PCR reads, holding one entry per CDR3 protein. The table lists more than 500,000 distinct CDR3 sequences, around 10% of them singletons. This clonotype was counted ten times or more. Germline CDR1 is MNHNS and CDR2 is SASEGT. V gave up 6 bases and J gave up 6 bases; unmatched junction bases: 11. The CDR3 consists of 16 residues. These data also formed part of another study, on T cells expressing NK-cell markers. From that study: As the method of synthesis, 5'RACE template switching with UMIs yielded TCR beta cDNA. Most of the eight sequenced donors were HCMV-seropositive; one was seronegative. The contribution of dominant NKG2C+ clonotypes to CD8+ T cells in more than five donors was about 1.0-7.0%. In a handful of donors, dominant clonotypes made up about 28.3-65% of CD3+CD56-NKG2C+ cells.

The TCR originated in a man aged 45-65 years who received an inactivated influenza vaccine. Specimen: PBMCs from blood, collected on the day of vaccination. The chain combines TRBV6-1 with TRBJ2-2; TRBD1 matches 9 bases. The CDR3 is CASRPWGTGIAGELFF. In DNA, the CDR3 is TGTGCCAGCAGACCCTGGGGGACAGGGATAGCCGGGGAGCTGTTTTTT.